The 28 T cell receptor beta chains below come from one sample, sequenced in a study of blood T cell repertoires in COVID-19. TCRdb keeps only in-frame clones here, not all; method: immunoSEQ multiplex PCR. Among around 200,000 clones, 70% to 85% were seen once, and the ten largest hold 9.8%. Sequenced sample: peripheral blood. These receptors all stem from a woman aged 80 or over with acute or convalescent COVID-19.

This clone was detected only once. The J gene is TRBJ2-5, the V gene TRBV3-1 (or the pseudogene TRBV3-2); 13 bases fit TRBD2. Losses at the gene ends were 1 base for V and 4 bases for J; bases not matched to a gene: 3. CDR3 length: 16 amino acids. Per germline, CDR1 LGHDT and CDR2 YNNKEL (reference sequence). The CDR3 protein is CASSQAGTSGAETQYF. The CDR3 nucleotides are TGTGCCAGCAGCCAAGCCGGGACTAGCGGGGCAGAGACCCAGTACTTC.

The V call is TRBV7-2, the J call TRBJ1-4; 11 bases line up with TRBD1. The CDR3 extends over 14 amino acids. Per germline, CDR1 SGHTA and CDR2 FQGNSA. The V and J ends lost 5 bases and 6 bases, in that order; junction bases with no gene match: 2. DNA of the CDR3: TGTGCCAGCAGCCAGGACAGGGGGCATGAAAAACTGTTTTTT. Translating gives CASSQDRGHEKLFF.

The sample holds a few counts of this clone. CDR3 DNA sequence: TGTGCCAGCAGCCTGGTCCCGGGACAAGATCCCCCCGGGGAGCTGTTTTTT. Protein: CASSLVPGQDPPGELFF. This rearrangement joins TRBV9 to TRBJ2-2; perhaps TRBD1 as D (6 bases). V was clipped by 4 bases and J by 6 bases, with 22 bases between them. This CDR3 comprises 17 residues. Germline CDR1 and CDR2: SGDLS and YYNGEE.

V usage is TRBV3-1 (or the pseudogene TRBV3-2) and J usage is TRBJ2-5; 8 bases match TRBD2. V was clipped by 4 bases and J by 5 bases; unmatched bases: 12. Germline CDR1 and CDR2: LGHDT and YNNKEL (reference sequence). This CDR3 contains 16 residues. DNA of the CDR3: TGTGCCAGCAGCCCCGGACGGAGCGGGGGAGTGGAGACCCAGTACTTC. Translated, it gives CASSPGRSGGVETQYF.

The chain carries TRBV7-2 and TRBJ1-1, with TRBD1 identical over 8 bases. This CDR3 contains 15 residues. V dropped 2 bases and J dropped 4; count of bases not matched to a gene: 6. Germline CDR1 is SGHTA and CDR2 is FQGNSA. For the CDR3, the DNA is TGTGCCAGCAGCTTACAGGGGGCTAGGGGCACTGAAGCTTTCTTT. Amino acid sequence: CASSLQGARGTEAFF.

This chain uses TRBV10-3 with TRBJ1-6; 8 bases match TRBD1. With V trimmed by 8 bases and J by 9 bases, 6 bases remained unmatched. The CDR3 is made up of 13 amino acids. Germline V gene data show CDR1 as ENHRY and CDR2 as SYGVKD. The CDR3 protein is CAISTGVGSPLHF. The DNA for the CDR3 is TGTGCCATCTCGACAGGGGTTGGTTCACCCCTCCACTTT.

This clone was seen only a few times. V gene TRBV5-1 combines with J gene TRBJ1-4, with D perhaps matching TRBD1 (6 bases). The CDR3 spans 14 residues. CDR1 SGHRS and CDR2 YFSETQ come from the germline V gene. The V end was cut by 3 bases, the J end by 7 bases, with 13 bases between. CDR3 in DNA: TGCGCCAGCAGCTCCTCGGGACAAAGTGAAAAACTGTTTTTT. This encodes CASSSSGQSEKLFF.

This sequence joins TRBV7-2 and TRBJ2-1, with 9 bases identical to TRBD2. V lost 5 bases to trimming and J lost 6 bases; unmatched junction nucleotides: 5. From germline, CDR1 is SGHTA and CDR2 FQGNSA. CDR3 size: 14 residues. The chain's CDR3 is CASSRGAGGNEQFF. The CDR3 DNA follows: TGTGCCAGCAGCCGGGGAGCGGGGGGCAATGAGCAGTTCTTC. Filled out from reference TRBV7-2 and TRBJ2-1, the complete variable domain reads GAGVSQSPSNKVTEKGKDVELRCDPISGHTALYWYRQSLGQGLEFLIYFQGNSAPDKSGLPSDRFSAERTGGSVSTLTIQRTQQEDSAVYLCASSRGAGGNEQFFGPGTRLTVL.

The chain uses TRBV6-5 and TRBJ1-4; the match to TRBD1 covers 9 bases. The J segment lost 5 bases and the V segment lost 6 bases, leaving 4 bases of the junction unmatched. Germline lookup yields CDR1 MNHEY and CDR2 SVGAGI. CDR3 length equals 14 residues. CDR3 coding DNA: TGTGCCAGCAGACCAGGACAGGGGAATGAAAAACTGTTTTTT. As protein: CASRPGQGNEKLFF.

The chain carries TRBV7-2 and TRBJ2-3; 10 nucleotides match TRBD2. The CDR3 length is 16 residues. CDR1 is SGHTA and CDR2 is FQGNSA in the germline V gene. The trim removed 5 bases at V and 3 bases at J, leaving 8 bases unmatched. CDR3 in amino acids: CASSPPSGRVTDTQYF. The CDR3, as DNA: TGTGCCAGCAGCCCCCCCAGCGGGAGGGTTACAGATACGCAGTATTTT.

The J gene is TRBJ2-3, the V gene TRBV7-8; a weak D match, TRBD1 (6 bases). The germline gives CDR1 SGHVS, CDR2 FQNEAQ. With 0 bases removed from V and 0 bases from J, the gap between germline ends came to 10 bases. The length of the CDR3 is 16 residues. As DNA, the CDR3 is TGTGCCAGCAGCTTAGCGACAGGCTCTAGCACAGATACGCAGTATTTT. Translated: CASSLATGSSTDTQYF.

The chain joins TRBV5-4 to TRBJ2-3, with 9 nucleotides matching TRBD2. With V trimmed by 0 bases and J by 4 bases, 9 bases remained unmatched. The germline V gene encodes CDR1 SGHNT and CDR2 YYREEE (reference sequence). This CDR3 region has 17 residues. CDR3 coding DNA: TGTGCCAGCAGCTTGGGGGGACTAGCAAATTTGGCAGATACGCAGTATTTT. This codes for CASSLGGLANLADTQYF.

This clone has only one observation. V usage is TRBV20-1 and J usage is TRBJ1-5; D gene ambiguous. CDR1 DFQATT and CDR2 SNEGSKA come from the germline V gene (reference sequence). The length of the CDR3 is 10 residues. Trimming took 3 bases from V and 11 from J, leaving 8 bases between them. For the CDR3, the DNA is TGCAGTGCTAGGGACGGGGCCCAGCATTTT. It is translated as CSARDGAQHF.

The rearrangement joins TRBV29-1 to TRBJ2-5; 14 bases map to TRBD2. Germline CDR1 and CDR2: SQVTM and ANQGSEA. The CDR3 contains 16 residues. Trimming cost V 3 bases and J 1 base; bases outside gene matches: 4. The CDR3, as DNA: TGCAGCGTTGAGGGACTAGCGGGGGACTCCCAAGAGACCCAGTACTTC. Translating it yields CSVEGLAGDSQETQYF.

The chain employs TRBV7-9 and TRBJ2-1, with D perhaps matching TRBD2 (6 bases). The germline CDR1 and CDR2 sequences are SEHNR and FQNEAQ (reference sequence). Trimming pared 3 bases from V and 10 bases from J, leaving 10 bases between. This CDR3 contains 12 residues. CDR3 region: CASSLSSGEQFF. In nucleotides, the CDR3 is TGTGCCAGCAGCTTGAGTAGCGGAGAGCAGTTCTTC.

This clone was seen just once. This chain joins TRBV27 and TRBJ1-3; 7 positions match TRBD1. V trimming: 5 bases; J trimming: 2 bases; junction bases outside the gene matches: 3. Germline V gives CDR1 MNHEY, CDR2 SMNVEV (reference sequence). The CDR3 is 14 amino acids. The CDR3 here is CASSVGGPGNTIYF. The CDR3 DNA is TGTGCCAGCAGTGTAGGGGGCCCTGGAAACACCATATATTTT.

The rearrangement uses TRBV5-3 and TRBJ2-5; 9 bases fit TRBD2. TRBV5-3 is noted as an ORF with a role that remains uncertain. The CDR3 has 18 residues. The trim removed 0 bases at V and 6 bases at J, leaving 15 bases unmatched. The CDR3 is CARSLAGLAGRSGKTQYF. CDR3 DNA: TGTGCCAGAAGCTTGGCAGGGCTAGCGGGGAGGTCGGGCAAGACCCAGTACTTC.

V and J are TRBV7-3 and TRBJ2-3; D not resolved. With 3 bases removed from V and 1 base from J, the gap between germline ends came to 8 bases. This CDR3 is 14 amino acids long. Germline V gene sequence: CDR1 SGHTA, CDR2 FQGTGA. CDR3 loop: CASSFDRGTDTQYF. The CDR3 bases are TGTGCCAGCAGCTTCGATCGCGGCACAGATACGCAGTATTTT.

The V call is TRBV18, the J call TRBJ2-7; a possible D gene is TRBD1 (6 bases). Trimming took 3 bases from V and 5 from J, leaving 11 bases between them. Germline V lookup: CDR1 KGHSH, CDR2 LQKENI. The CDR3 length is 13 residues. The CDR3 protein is CASSPGQINEQYF. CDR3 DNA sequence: TGTGCCAGCTCACCTGGACAGATAAACGAGCAGTACTTC.

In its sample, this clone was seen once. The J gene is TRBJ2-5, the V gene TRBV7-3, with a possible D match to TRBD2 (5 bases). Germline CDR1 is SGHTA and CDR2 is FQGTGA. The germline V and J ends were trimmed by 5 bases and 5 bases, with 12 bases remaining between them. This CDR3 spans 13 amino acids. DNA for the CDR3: TGTGCCAGCAGCCCGTCTAGCTCCGAGACCCAGTACTTC. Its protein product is CASSPSSSETQYF.

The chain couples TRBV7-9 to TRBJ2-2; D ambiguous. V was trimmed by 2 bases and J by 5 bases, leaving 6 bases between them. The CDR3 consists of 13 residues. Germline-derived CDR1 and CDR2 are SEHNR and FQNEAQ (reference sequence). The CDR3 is CASSLSVTGELFF. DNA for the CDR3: TGTGCCAGCAGCTTATCGGTTACCGGGGAGCTGTTTTTT.

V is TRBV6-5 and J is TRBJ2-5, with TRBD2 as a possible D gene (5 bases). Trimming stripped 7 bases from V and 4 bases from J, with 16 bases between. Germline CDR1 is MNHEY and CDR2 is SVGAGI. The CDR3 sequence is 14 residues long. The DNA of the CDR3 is TGTGCCAGCACTCGGCTAGCCTTCGGAGAGACCCAGTACTTC. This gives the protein CASTRLAFGETQYF.

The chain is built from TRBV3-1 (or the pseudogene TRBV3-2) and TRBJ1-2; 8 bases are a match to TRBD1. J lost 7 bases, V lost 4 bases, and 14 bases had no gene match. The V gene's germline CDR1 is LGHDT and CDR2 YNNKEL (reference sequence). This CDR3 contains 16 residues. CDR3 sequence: CASSPTFHRGSGGYTF. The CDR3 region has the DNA TGTGCCAGCAGCCCCACTTTCCACAGGGGGTCTGGTGGCTACACCTTC.

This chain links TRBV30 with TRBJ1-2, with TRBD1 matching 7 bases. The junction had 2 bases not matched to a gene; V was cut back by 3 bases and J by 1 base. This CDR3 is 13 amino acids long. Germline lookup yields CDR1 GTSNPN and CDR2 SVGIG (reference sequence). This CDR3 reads CAWRTGLNYGYTF. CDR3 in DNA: TGTGCCTGGAGGACAGGGCTTAACTATGGCTACACCTTC.

The DNA for the CDR3 is TGTGCCAGCAGCTTTGGGCAGGGAAATGGAAACACCATATATTTT. This encodes CASSFGQGNGNTIYF. V usage is TRBV7-9 and J usage is TRBJ1-3; weak D call: TRBD1 (5 bases). Trimming removed 3 bases from V and 3 bases from J, with 12 bases in between. CDR3 length equals 15 residues. CDR1 SEHNR and CDR2 FQNEAQ come from the germline V gene (reference sequence).

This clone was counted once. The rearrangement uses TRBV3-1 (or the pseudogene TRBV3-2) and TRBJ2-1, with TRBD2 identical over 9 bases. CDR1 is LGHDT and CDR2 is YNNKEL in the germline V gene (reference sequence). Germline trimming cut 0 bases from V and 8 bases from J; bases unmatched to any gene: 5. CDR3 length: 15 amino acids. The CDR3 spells CASSQELAGAYEQFF. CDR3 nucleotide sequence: TGTGCCAGCAGCCAAGAATTAGCGGGAGCGTATGAGCAGTTCTTC.

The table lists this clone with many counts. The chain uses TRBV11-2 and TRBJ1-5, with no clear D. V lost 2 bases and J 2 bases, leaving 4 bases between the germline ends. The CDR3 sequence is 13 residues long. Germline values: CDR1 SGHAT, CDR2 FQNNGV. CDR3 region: CASSLPGNQPQHF. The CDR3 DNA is TGTGCCAGCAGCTTACCGGGCAATCAGCCCCAGCATTTT.

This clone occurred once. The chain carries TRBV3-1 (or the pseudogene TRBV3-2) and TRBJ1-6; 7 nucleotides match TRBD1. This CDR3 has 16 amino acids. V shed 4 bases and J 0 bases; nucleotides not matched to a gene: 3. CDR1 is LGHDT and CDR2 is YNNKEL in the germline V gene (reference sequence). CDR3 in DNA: TGTGCCAGCAGCCTACAGGGGAGCTCCTATAATTCACCCCTCCACTTT. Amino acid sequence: CASSLQGSSYNSPLHF.